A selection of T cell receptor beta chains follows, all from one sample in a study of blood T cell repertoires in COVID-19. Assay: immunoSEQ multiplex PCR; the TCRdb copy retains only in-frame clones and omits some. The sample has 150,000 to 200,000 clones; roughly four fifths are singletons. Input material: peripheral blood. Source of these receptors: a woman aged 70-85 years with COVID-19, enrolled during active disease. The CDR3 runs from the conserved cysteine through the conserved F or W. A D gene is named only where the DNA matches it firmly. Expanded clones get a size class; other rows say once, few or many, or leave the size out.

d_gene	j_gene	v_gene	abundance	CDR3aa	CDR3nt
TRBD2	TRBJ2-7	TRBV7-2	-	CASSLVGGREYHEQYF	TGTGCCAGCAGCTTAGTTGGCGGGAGAGAGTATCACGAGCAGTACTTC
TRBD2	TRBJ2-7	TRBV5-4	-	CASSLAPGTRREQYF	TGTGCCAGCAGCTTGGCGCCCGGGACTAGGAGAGAGCAGTACTTC
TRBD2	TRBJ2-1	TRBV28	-	CASNRLAGAEQFF	TGTGCCAGCAACCGACTAGCGGGAGCTGAGCAGTTCTTC
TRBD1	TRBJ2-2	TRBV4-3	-	CASSRGTGDWNTGELFF	TGCGCCAGCAGCCGAGGGACAGGGGATTGGAACACCGGGGAGCTGTTTTTT
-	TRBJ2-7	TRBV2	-	CASNGIVRGGYEQYF	TGTGCCAGCAACGGAATAGTTAGAGGTGGCTACGAGCAGTACTTC
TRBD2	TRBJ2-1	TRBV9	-	CASSARLALHNEQFF	TGTGCCAGCAGCGCCCGACTAGCGCTTCACAATGAGCAGTTCTTC
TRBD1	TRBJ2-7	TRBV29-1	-	CSVAWGTGGGEQYF	TGCAGCGTCGCGTGGGGGACAGGGGGCGGGGAGCAGTACTTC
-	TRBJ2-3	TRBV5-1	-	CASSLERGGDTQYF	TGCGCCAGCAGCTTGGAGAGGGGAGGCGATACGCAGTATTTT
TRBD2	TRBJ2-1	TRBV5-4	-	CASSLGLAAFNEQFF	TGTGCCAGCAGCCTGGGACTAGCGGCTTTCAATGAGCAGTTCTTC
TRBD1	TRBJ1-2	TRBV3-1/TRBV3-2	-	CASSQSLGTGNYGYTF	TGTGCCAGCAGTCAGAGCCTCGGGACAGGGAACTATGGCTACACCTTC
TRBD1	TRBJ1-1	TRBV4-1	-	CASSHNSGTVNTEAFF	TGCGCCAGCAGCCACAATTCCGGGACAGTGAACACTGAAGCTTTCTTT
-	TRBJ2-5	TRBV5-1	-	CASKVPGEETQYF	TGCGCCAGCAAGGTTCCCGGGGAGGAGACCCAGTACTTC
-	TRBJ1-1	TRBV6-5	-	CATRPSTAGAEAFF	TGTGCCACACGACCCTCGACGGCCGGGGCTGAAGCTTTCTTT
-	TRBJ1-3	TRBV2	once	CASSEIAGNTIYF	TGTGCCAGCAGTGAGATAGCAGGGAACACCATATATTTT
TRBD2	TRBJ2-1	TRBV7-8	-	CAVPIAGVTYNEQFF	TGTGCCGTTCCAATAGCGGGAGTTACCTACAATGAGCAGTTCTTC
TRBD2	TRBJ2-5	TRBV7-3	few	CASSLRLAGGPETQYF	TGTGCCAGCAGTTTAAGGCTAGCGGGAGGGCCCGAGACCCAGTACTTC
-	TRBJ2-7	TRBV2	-	CASSDPQRGGEQYF	TGTGCCAGCAGTGATCCTCAGAGGGGGGGCGAGCAGTACTTC
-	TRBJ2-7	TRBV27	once	CASSLFSGDSGRPYF	TGTGCCAGCAGCCTATTCTCGGGGGACAGCGGGAGACCTTACTTC
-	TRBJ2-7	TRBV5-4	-	CASSFPGFNEQYF	TGTGCCAGCAGCTTTCCAGGGTTCAACGAGCAGTACTTC
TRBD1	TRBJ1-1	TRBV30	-	CAWSFHRGTEAFF	TGTGCCTGGAGTTTCCACAGGGGTACTGAAGCTTTCTTT
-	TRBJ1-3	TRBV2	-	CASSAVNLGNTIYF	TGTGCCAGCAGTGCCGTCAACCTAGGAAACACCATATATTTT
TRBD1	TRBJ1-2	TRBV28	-	CASSSDRDYGYTF	TGTGCCAGCAGTTCTGACAGGGACTATGGCTACACCTTC
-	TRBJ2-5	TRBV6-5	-	CASSWAETQYF	TGTGCCAGCAGCTGGGCAGAGACCCAGTACTTC
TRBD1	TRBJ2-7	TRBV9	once	CASSTGTGTPEQYF	TGTGCCAGCAGCACCGGGACAGGGACTCCCGAGCAGTACTTC
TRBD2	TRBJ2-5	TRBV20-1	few	CSASTSGRTAKETQYF	TGCAGTGCTAGTACTAGCGGGAGAACGGCTAAAGAGACCCAGTACTTC
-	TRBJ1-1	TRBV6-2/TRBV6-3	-	CASSYGLPYTEAFF	TGTGCCAGCAGTTACGGACTACCTTACACTGAAGCTTTCTTT
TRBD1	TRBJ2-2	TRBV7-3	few	CASSATGPPRTGELFF	TGTGCCAGCAGCGCGACAGGGCCCCCGAGGACCGGGGAGCTGTTTTTT
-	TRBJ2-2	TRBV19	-	CASTSGGRVNTGELFF	TGTGCCAGTACCAGTGGAGGGCGAGTAAACACCGGGGAGCTGTTTTTT
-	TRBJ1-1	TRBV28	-	CASLYSQGRNTEAFF	TGTGCCAGCCTCTACTCCCAGGGGCGGAACACTGAAGCTTTCTTT
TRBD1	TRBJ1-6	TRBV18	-	CASSSGGGDSPLHF	TGTGCCAGCTCATCAGGGGGCGGTGATTCACCCCTCCACTTT
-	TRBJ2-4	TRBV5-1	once	CASSLVPSEGLDKNIQYF	TGCGCCAGCAGCTTGGTCCCGTCAGAGGGATTGGACAAAAACATTCAGTACTTC
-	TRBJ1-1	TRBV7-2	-	CASSFREDTEAFF	TGTGCCAGCAGCTTCAGGGAGGACACTGAAGCTTTCTTT
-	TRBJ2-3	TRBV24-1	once	CATQGYGAGTDTQYF	TGTGCCACCCAGGGGTATGGGGCTGGCACAGATACGCAGTATTTT
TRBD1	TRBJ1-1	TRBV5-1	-	CASSSGQGPGEAFF	TGCGCCAGCAGCTCTGGACAGGGGCCGGGTGAAGCTTTCTTT
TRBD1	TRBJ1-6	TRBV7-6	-	CASSQGQGSSYNSPLHF	TGTGCCAGCAGCCAAGGACAGGGCAGCTCCTATAATTCACCCCTCCACTTT
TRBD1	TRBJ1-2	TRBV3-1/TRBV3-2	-	CASSQNRGGRGYTF	TGTGCCAGCAGCCAAAACAGGGGAGGTCGGGGCTACACCTTC
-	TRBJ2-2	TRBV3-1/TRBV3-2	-	CASSQFSGGELFF	TGTGCCAGCAGCCAATTTAGCGGCGGGGAGCTGTTTTTT
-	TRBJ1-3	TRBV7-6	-	CASSLMTGDTIYF	TGTGCCAGCAGCTTAATGACGGGAGACACCATATATTTT
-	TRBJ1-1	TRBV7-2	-	CASSLPQVLNTEAFF	TGTGCCAGCAGCTTACCCCAGGTCCTGAACACTGAAGCTTTCTTT
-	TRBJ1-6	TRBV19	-	CASRGQYNSPLHF	TGTGCCAGTCGCGGACAGTATAATTCACCCCTCCACTTT
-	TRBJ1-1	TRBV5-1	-	CASSLVPGTEAFF	TGCGCCAGCAGCTTGGTTCCGGGTACTGAAGCTTTCTTT